This TCR beta chain was captured by sequencing in a study of T-cell reconstitution after alpha-beta-depleted transplantation in children. Library preparation (for TCRbeta) was performed with unique molecular identifiers. TCRdb fed the PCR reads into MiXCR, producing one record per CDR3 protein. This table has about 980,000 distinct CDR3 sequences, around 30% appearing once. This clonotype was recorded many times. The sequence came from a boy younger than two who had a stem cell transplant for SCID, so the T cells may come from the graft donor. The sample here was PBMCs, mostly from graft donor cells, taken 360 days after TCRalphabeta/CD19-depleted stem cell transplant.

The CDR3 DNA is TGCGCCAGCAGCTCCCAGGGATTAGAGACCCAGTACTTC. Its protein product is CASSSQGLETQYF. The V and J genes are TRBV5-1 and TRBJ2-5; D is possibly TRBD1 (5 bases). Trimming stripped 3 bases from V and 4 bases from J, with 10 bases between. The length of the CDR3 is 13 residues. Germline V gene data show CDR1 as SGHRS and CDR2 as YFSETQ.